The source of this T cell receptor beta chain is a study of T cell changes during pregnancy in multiple sclerosis. V lost 0 bases and J 7 bases, leaving 19 bases between the germline ends. The V gene's germline CDR1 is SEHNR and CDR2 FQNEAQ (reference sequence). There are 16 residues in the CDR3. The data were produced by immunoSEQ multiplex PCR, yet TCRdb's version contains in-frame clones alone and is incomplete. Here the sample spans tens of thousands of clones, 75% to 95% being singletons. The starting material was peripheral blood, obtained in the second trimester of pregnancy. The sequence was obtained from a female donor with multiple sclerosis, enrolled in a pregnancy study. V is TRBV7-9 and J is TRBJ2-7; D possibly corresponds to TRBD2 (6 bases). The CDR3 spells CASSLASGGPLGEQYF. The DNA of the CDR3 is TGTGCCAGCAGCTTAGCGTCCGGGGGACCCTTGGGAGAGCAGTACTTC.